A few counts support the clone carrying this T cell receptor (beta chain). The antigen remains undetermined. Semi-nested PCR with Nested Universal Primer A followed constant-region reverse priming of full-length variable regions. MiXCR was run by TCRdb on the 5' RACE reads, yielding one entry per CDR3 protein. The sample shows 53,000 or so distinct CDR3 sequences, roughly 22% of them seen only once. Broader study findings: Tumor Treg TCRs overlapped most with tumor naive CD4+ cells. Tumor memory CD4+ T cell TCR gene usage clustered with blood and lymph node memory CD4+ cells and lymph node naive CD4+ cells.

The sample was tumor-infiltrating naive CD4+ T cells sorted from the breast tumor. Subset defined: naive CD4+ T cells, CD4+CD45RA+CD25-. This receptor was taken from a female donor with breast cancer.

The CDR3 protein is CASSIGGGQNEQFF. The CDR3 DNA sequence: TGTGCCAGCAGCATCGGGGGGGGACAGAATGAGCAGTTCTTC. This chain uses TRBV7-2 with TRBJ2-1; TRBD2 is a possible D gene (8 bases). V was pared by 5 bases and J by 7 bases, with 15 bases between. This CDR3 has 14 amino acids. Germline V gene sequence: CDR1 SGHTA, CDR2 FQGNSA. The whole variable domain, remainder taken from reference TRBV7-2 and TRBJ2-1, is GAGVSQSPSNKVTEKGKDVELRCDPISGHTALYWYRQSLGQGLEFLIYFQGNSAPDKSGLPSDRFSAERTGGSVSTLTIQRTQQEDSAVYLCASSIGGGQNEQFFGPGTRLTVL.